This T cell receptor (beta chain) was recorded in a study of monozygotic twins with inflammatory bowel disease. Blood, 2.5 ml, was drawn per donor. This CDR3 region has 14 residues. The germline V gene encodes CDR1 MNHEY and CDR2 SMNVEV (reference sequence). Incorporation of UMIs carrying a 6-nucleotide sample barcode was performed by template switching. TCRdb reprocessed the 5' RACE reads and keeps a single row for each CDR3 protein, giving no DNA. The sample's table shows about 85,000 distinct CDR3 sequences. The rearrangement links TRBV27 to TRBJ1-1; TCRdb calls TRBD1, which cannot be checked without DNA. This TCR was sampled from a human donor with ulcerative colitis or Crohn's disease, or a healthy co-twin of an affected twin (not recorded which). The source material was blood. The CDR3 sequence is CASSPQGHLGGAFF.